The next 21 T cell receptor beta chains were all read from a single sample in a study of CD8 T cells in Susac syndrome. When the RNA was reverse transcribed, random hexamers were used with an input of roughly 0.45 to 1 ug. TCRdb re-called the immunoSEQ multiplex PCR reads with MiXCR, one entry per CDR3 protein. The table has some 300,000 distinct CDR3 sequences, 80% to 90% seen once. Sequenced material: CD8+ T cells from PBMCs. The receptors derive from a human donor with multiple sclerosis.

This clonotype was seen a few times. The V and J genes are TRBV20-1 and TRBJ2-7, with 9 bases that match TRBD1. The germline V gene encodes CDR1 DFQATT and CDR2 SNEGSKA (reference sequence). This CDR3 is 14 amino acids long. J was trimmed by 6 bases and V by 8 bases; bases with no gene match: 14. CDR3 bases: TGCAGTACATCGGACAGGGGAGATTCGGGCGAGCAGTACTTC. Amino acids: CSTSDRGDSGEQYF.

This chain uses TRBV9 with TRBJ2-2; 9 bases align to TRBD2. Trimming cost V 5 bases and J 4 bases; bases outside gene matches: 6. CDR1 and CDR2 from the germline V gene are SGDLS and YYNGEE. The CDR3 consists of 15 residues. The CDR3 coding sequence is TGTGCCAGCAGGGGGCTAGCGGGACCCACCGGGGAGCTGTTTTTT. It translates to CASRGLAGPTGELFF.

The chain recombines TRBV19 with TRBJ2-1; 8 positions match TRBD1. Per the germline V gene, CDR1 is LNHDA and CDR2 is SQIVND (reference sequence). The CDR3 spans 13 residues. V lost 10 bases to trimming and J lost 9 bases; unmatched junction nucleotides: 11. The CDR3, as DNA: TGTGCCATAGACAGGGGAACCACAGGTGAGCAGTTCTTC. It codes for CAIDRGTTGEQFF.

CDR3 DNA: TGTGCCAGTAGTATCCTGCCTAGCGGGCAGTACAATGAGCAGTTCTTC. Translation gives CASSILPSGQYNEQFF. This chain connects TRBV19 to TRBJ2-1; 8 nucleotides align to TRBD2. Trimming took 3 bases from V and 4 from J; bases not matched to a gene: 8. CDR3 length: 16 residues. Germline values: CDR1 LNHDA, CDR2 SQIVND (reference sequence).

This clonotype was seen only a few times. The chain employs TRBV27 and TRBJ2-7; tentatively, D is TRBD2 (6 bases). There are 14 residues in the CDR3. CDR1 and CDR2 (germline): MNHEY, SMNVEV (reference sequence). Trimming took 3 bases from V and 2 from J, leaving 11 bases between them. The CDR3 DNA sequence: TGTGCCAGCAGTTTCGGCGGGACCGCCTACGAGCAGTACTTC. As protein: CASSFGGTAYEQYF.

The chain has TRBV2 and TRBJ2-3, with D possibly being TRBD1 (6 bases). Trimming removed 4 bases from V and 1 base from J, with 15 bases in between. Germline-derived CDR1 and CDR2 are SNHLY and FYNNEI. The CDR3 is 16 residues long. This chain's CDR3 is CASSAEQGWGTDTQYF. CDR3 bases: TGTGCCAGCAGTGCAGAACAGGGATGGGGCACAGATACGCAGTATTTT.

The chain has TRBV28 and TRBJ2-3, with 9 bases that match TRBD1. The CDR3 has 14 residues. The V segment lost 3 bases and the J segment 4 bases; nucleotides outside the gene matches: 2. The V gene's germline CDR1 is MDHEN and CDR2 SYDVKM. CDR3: CASSLGQGPDTQYF. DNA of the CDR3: TGTGCCAGCAGTTTGGGACAGGGCCCAGATACGCAGTATTTT.

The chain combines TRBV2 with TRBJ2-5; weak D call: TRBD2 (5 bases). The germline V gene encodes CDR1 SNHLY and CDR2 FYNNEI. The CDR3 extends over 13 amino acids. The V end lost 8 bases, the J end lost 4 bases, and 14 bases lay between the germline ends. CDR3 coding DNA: TGTGCCAGCTACGAGGGAGAGGGAGAGACCCAGTACTTC. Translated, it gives CASYEGEGETQYF. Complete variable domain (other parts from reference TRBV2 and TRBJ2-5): EPEVTQTPSHQVTQMGQEVILRCVPISNHLYFYWYRQILGQKVEFLVSFYNNEISEKSEIFDDQFSVERPDGSNFTLKIRSTKLEDSAMYFCASYEGEGETQYFGPGTRLLVL.

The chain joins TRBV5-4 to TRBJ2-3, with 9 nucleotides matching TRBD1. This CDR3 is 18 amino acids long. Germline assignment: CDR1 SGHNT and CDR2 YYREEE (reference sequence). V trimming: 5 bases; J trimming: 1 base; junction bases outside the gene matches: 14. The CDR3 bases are TGTGCCAGCAGAGCCACAGGGGGCTCAGGGATCGGCACAGATACGCAGTATTTT. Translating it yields CASRATGGSGIGTDTQYF.

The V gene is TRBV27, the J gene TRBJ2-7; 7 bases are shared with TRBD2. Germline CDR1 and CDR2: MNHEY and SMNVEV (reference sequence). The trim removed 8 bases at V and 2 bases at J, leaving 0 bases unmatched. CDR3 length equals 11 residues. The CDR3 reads CASGRAYEQYF. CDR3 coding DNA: TGTGCCAGCGGGAGGGCCTACGAGCAGTACTTC.

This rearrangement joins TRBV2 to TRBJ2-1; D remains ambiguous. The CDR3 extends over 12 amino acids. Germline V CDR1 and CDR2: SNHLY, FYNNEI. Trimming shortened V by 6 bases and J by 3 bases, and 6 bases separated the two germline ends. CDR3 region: CASRGNYNEQFF. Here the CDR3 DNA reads TGTGCCAGCAGGGGAAACTACAATGAGCAGTTCTTC.

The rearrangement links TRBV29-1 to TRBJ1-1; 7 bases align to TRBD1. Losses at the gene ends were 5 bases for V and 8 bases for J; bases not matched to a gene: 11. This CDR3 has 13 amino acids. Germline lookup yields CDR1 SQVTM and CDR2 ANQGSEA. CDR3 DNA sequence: TGCAGCGTTTGTGGGACAGCCAGACTAGAAGCTTTCTTT. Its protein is CSVCGTARLEAFF. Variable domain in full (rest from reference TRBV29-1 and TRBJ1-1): SAVISQKPSRDICQRGTSLTIQCQVDSQVTMMFWYRQQPGQSLTLIATANQGSEATYESGFVIDKFPISRPNLTFSTLTVSNMSPEDSSIYLCSVCGTARLEAFFGQGTRLTVV.

CDR3 protein: CASSPASDSGIISSYEQYF. The CDR3 nucleotides read TGTGCCAGCAGCCCCGCCTCGGACAGTGGAATAATTAGCTCCTACGAGCAGTACTTC. The gene calls are TRBV13 and TRBJ2-7, with TRBD1 as a possible D gene (6 bases). The CDR3 consists of 19 residues. CDR1 is PRHDT and CDR2 is FYEKMQ in the germline V gene (reference sequence). V gave up 5 bases and J gave up 0 bases, with 26 bases separating them. The full variable domain, its missing parts supplied by reference TRBV13 and TRBJ2-7, is AAGVIQSPRHLIKEKRETATLKCYPIPRHDTVYWYQQGPGQDPQFLISFYEKMQSDKGSIPDRFSAQQFSDYHSELNMSSLELGDSALYFCASSPASDSGIISSYEQYFGPGTRLTVT.

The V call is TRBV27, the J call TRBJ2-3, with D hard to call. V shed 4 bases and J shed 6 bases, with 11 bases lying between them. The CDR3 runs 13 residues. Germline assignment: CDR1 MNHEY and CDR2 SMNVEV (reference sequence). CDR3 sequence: CASSSPDGDTQYF. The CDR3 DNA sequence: TGTGCCAGCAGTTCCCCGGACGGCGATACGCAGTATTTT.

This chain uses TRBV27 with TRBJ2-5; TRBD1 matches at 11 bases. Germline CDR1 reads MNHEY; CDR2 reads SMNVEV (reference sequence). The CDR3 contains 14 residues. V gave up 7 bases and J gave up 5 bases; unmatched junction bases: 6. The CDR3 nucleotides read TGTGCCAGCACCGGACAGGGGGCCCGGGAGACCCAGTACTTC. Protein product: CASTGQGARETQYF.

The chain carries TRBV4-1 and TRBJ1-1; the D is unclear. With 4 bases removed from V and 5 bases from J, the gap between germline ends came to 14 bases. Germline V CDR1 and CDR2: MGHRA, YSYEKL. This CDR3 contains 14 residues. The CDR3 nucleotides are TGCGCCAGCAGCCGGATACCGGAGAGGACTGAAGCTTTCTTT. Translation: CASSRIPERTEAFF.

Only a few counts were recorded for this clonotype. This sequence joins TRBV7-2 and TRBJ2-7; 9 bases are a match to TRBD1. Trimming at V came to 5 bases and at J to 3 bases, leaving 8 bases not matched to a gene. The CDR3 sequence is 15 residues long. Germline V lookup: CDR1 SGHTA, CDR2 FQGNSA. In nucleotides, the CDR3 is TGTGCCAGCAGCCACTTTAAGACAGGGGGCTACGAGCAGTACTTC. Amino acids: CASSHFKTGGYEQYF.

CDR3 DNA: TGCGCCAGCAGCCTCCTGACAGGCGATGAGCAGTTCTTC. It translates to CASSLLTGDEQFF. The chain has TRBV5-1 and TRBJ2-1; possible D gene TRBD1, 6 bases. Germline V gene sequence: CDR1 SGHRS, CDR2 YFSETQ. The CDR3 totals 13 residues. Between the trimmed V and J ends, which lost 4 bases and 8 bases, there was a span of 13 bases. Full variable domain (outside the CDR3, taken from reference TRBV5-1 and TRBJ2-1): KAGVTQTPRYLIKTRGQQVTLSCSPISGHRSVSWYQQTPGQGLQFLFEYFSETQRNKGNFPGRFSGRQFSNSRSEMNVSTLELGDSALYLCASSLLTGDEQFFGPGTRLTVL.

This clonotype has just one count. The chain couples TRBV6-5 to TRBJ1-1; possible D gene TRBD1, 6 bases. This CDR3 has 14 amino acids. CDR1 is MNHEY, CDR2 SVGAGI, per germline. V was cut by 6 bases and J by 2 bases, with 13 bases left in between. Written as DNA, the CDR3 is TGTGCCAGCAGATACAGGGAAGGCAACACTGAAGCTTTCTTT. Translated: CASRYREGNTEAFF.

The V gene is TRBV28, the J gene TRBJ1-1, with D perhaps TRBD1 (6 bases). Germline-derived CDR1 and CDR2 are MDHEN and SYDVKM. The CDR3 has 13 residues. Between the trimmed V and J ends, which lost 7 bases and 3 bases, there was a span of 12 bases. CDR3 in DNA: TGTGCCAGCAAACACAGGGCGGACACTGAAGCTTTCTTT. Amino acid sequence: CASKHRADTEAFF.

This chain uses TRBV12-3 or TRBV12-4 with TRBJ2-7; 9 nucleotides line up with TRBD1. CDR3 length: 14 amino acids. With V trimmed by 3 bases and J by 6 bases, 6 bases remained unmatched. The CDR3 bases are TGTGCCAGCAGTTTGAGGGACAGGGCCAGCGAGCAGTACTTC. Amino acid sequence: CASSLRDRASEQYF.